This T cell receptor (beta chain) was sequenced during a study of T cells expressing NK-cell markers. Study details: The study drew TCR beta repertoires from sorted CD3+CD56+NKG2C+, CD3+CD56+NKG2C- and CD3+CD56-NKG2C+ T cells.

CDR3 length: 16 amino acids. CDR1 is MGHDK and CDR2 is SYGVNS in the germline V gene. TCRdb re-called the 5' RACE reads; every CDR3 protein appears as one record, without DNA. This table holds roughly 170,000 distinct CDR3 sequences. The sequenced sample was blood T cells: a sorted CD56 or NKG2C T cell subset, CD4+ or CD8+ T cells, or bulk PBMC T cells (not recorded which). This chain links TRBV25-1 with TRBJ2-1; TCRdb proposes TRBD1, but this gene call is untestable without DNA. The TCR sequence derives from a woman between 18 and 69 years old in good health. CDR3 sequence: CASSEGVGGYYNEQFF.